These 16 T cell receptor beta chains were all obtained from the same sample, sequenced in a study of immune evolution from preneoplasia to lung adenocarcinoma. Some clones are missing from TCRdb's copy, which holds only in-frame ones; the method was immunoSEQ multiplex PCR. This table has 3,000 to 4,000 clones, approximately 73% appearing once. Material for sequencing was FFPE minimally invasive lung adenocarcinoma tissue. These receptors all come from a person aged 55-80 years with lung adenocarcinoma.

The chain couples TRBV6-1 to TRBJ1-1; D is perhaps TRBD1 (5 bases). Germline CDR1 reads MNHNS; CDR2 reads SASEGT. Trimming took off 4 bases at V and 5 bases at J, with 14 bases between the two ends. CDR3 length equals 14 residues. CDR3 amino acids: CASSVGAEGTEAFF. The CDR3 nucleotides read TGTGCCAGCAGTGTAGGGGCAGAGGGGACTGAAGCTTTCTTT.

The chain recombines TRBV9 with TRBJ1-1; D uncertain. Germline lookup yields CDR1 SGDLS and CDR2 YYNGEE. Trimming pared 0 bases from V and 0 bases from J, leaving 12 bases between. The CDR3 contains 16 residues. The CDR3 is CASSVGEGSLNTEAFF. The CDR3 region has the DNA TGTGCCAGCAGCGTAGGAGAGGGTTCCCTGAACACTGAAGCTTTCTTT.

There are a few counts of this clone. The chain employs TRBV7-2 and TRBJ2-7; tentative D call: TRBD1 (5 bases). The germline V gene has CDR1 SGHTA and CDR2 FQGNSA. V lost 1 base and J lost 3, with 10 bases in between. The CDR3 sequence is 14 residues long. Here the CDR3 reads CASSLGRVNYEQYF. As DNA, the CDR3 is TGTGCCAGCAGCTTAGGCAGGGTGAACTACGAGCAGTACTTC. The full variable domain, completed using reference TRBV7-2 and TRBJ2-7, is GAGVSQSPSNKVTEKGKDVELRCDPISGHTALYWYRQSLGQGLEFLIYFQGNSAPDKSGLPSDRFSAERTGGSVSTLTIQRTQQEDSAVYLCASSLGRVNYEQYFGPGTRLTVT.

This clone has just a few counts. The V call is TRBV10-2, the J call TRBJ2-1; 12 positions match TRBD2. The CDR3 sequence is 14 residues long. Germline CDR1 reads WSHSY; CDR2 reads SAAADI. V gave up 3 bases and J gave up 9 bases; unmatched junction bases: 3. CDR3 sequence: CASSDTSGRPEQFF. The CDR3 DNA sequence: TGCGCCAGCAGTGATACTAGCGGGAGGCCTGAGCAGTTCTTC.

This clone came up once. The sample contains more than one DNA sequence encoding this CDR3. The chain joins TRBV4-2 to TRBJ2-7; D ambiguous. Trimming took off 4 bases at V and 0 bases at J, with 13 bases between the two ends. This CDR3 contains 15 residues. Per the germline V gene, CDR1 is LGHNA and CDR2 is YNFKEQ. The CDR3 spells CASSRIEGNSYEQYF. In DNA, the CDR3 is TGTGCCAGCAGCCGGATCGAAGGGAACTCCTACGAGCAGTACTTC.

This clone is labeled as large. This sequence joins TRBV6-1 and TRBJ2-5; D is uncertain. The germline gives CDR1 MNHNS, CDR2 SASEGT. The ends were cut back, 2 bases at V and 2 bases at J, with 15 bases in the middle. The CDR3 runs to 16 residues. The CDR3 region is CASSENEAGLQETQYF. DNA for the CDR3: TGTGCCAGCAGTGAAAACGAAGCTGGATTACAAGAGACCCAGTACTTC.

Concerning this clone: It is likely a read error, because the conserved phenylalanine at the end of the CDR3 is missing. The chain has TRBV6-6 and TRBJ1-1; D is unclear. V was trimmed by 4 bases and J by 8 bases, leaving 5 bases between them. Germline CDR1 is MNHNY and CDR2 is SVGAGI (reference sequence). This CDR3 has 10 amino acids. In nucleotides, the CDR3 is TGTGCCAGCAGTTCCCCCGAAGCTTTCCTT. Protein product: CASSSPEAFL.

The gene calls are TRBV5-6 and TRBJ2-1, with 9 bases fitting TRBD2. This CDR3 spans 15 amino acids. Germline-derived CDR1 and CDR2 are SGHDT and YYEEEE. V was clipped by 3 bases and J by 3 bases; unmatched bases: 4. The CDR3: CASSSPSGDYNEQFF. CDR3 coding DNA: TGTGCCAGCAGCTCCCCTAGCGGGGACTACAATGAGCAGTTCTTC.

The V and J genes are TRBV15 and TRBJ2-7; unclear D gene. This CDR3 comprises 13 residues. The germline V and J ends were trimmed by 1 base and 2 bases, with 6 bases remaining between them. Germline CDR1 and CDR2: LNHNV and YYDKDF (reference sequence). Here the CDR3 DNA reads TGTGCCACCAGCAGAGGTGTTCCCTACGAGCAGTACTTC. The encoded protein is CATSRGVPYEQYF.

The gene calls are TRBV10-3 and TRBJ1-3; D unclear. V was clipped by 0 bases and J by 8 bases, with 2 bases between them. Germline V gene sequence: CDR1 ENHRY, CDR2 SYGVKD. The CDR3 length is 11 residues. The CDR3 nucleotides read TGTGCCATCAGTGAGTCAGACACCATATATTTT. This translates into CAISESDTIYF.

This clone was counted only a few times. The chain combines TRBV12-5 with TRBJ2-1; 10 positions agree with TRBD1. The CDR3 runs 18 residues. J lost 8 bases, V lost 1 base, and 14 bases had no gene match. Germline V gene data show CDR1 as LGHNT and CDR2 as FRNRAP. The CDR3 loop is CASGLEPSGQGIIDEQFF. As DNA, the CDR3 is TGTGCTAGTGGTTTGGAGCCCTCGGGACAGGGGATAATCGATGAGCAGTTCTTC.

This clone was counted a single time. The rearrangement joins TRBV6-6 to TRBJ1-4; the D gene is possibly TRBD1 (5 bases). Trimming left V 6 bases short and J 2 bases short, with 13 bases between. CDR3 length equals 15 residues. The germline V gene has CDR1 MNHNY and CDR2 SVGAGI (reference sequence). The CDR3 DNA is TGTGCCAGCAGCCCAGCGGGGGGGACTAATGAAAAACTGTTTTTT. Translated: CASSPAGGTNEKLFF.

The J gene is TRBJ2-3, the V gene TRBV21-1; the tabulated D call, TRBD2, remains unverified against the DNA. TRBV21-1 is noted as a pseudogene. The CDR3 loop spans 16 amino acids. The CDR3 reads CASSNQTSFCTDTQYF. The CDR3 bases are TGTGCCAGCAGCAACCAGACTAGTTTTTGCACAGATACGCAGTATTTT.

The chain recombines TRBV11-1 with TRBJ2-5; D gene ambiguous. Germline loops: CDR1 SGHAT, CDR2 FQDESV (reference sequence). The CDR3 runs to 13 residues. V was trimmed by 5 bases and J by 4 bases, leaving 11 bases between them. The CDR3 here is CASSQHLRETQYF. In DNA, the CDR3 is TGTGCCAGCAGCCAGCACTTGAGAGAGACCCAGTACTTC.

CDR3 sequence: CSVQGPEGEQFF. CDR3 nucleotide sequence: TGCAGCGTTCAGGGTCCAGAGGGTGAGCAGTTCTTC. The V call is TRBV29-1, the J call TRBJ2-1; D assignment may be TRBD1 or TRBD2 (5 bases each). The CDR3 is 12 residues long. CDR1 and CDR2 (germline): SQVTM, ANQGSEA. Between the trimmed V and J ends, which lost 5 bases and 9 bases, there was a span of 14 bases.

The CDR3 region has the DNA TGTGCCAGCAGCTTGGTTCAAAGCCACGAGCAGTACTTC. The encoded protein is CASSLVQSHEQYF. The V and J genes are TRBV5-6 and TRBJ2-7, with D unclear. The germline gives CDR1 SGHDT, CDR2 YYEEEE. V lost 0 bases and J lost 5, with 9 bases in between. The CDR3 has 13 residues.